The TCR beta chain described here comes from a study of vaccination and CD4 T cells after COVID-19. General study results and limits: Among convalescent patients, a median approximately 90% of reactive clones emerged only after vaccination.

Treatment denoted: approximately 9-day PBMC culture with coronavirus spike peptide pools or control peptides (ViraFEST assay). US Alpha, Beta and Delta variants postdated the positive PCR dates, which ran from March to December 2020. CD4+ T cells that had been cultured provided DNA sequenced with the Oncomine TCR Beta short-read assay. Genomic DNA was isolated from cultured CD4+ T cells. TCRdb ran MiXCR on the PCR reads and lists one entry per CDR3 protein. Among several thousand distinct CDR3 sequences listed, around 40% were seen once. This clonotype was detected once. Its antigen is unknown. The ends were cut back, 1 base at V and 1 base at J, with 9 bases in the middle. Germline CDR1 SGHVS, CDR2 FQNEAQ. There are 15 residues in the CDR3.

The TCR sequence derives from a human donor who had recovered from COVID-19. The sequencing input was CD4+ T cells from blood, cultured in vitro. This chain joins TRBV7-8 and TRBJ2-3; the D gene is possibly TRBD2 (6 bases). The CDR3 region is CASSLGTIGTDTQYF. The CDR3 DNA follows: TGTGCCAGCAGCTTAGGGACTATAGGCACAGATACGCAGTATTTT.